Following are 32 T cell receptor beta chains from one sample sequenced in a study of T cell responses to AZD1222 COVID-19 vaccine. Profiling relied on immunoSEQ multiplex PCR, and the TCRdb table lists in-frame clones only, not all of them. The table lists some 88,000 clones, roughly 94% of them singletons, with more than 4.5% in the top ten. The material sequenced was peripheral blood, taken on day 0 of AZD1222 vaccination. Source of these receptors: an adult in good health.

The gene calls are TRBV2 and TRBJ1-1; 7 bases align to TRBD1. The J segment lost 11 bases and the V segment lost 5 bases, leaving 5 bases of the junction unmatched. Germline V gene data show CDR1 as SNHLY and CDR2 as FYNNEI. The CDR3 spans 11 residues. The CDR3 reads CASSSRTGAFF. The CDR3 DNA reads as TGTGCCAGCAGTTCTAGGACAGGCGCTTTCTTT.

The V gene is TRBV6-5, the J gene TRBJ2-6, with no clear D. The germline V and J ends were trimmed by 4 bases and 0 bases, with 4 bases remaining between them. The CDR3 spans 14 residues. The germline gives CDR1 MNHEY, CDR2 SVGAGI. The CDR3 coding sequence is TGTGCCAGCAGTTTCAGCTCTGGGGCCAACGTCCTGACTTTC. Protein: CASSFSSGANVLTF.

The chain carries TRBV7-2 and TRBJ1-6; 7 bases align to TRBD1. The trim removed 5 bases at V and 5 bases at J, leaving 6 bases unmatched. Germline V gene data show CDR1 as SGHTA and CDR2 as FQGNSA. The CDR3 length is 15 residues. CDR3 region: CASSLGTVDNSPLHF. CDR3 nucleotide sequence: TGTGCCAGCAGCCTCGGGACAGTTGATAATTCACCCCTCCACTTT.

V and J are TRBV5-3 and TRBJ2-7; tentative D call: TRBD2 (6 bases). TRBV5-3 carries the ORF label, with uncertain function. Trimming pared 9 bases from V and 4 bases from J, leaving 11 bases between. CDR3 length equals 11 residues. CDR3 residues: CAISRDYEQYF. The DNA of the CDR3 is TGTGCCATTTCGCGGGATTACGAGCAGTACTTC.

The rearrangement uses TRBV27 and TRBJ1-3, with D perhaps TRBD1 (5 bases). CDR1 and CDR2 (germline): MNHEY, SMNVEV (reference sequence). Trimming took 4 bases from V and 2 from J, leaving 12 bases between them. The CDR3 has 15 residues. The CDR3 loop is CASSWQGVPGNTIYF. DNA of the CDR3: TGTGCCAGCAGTTGGCAGGGAGTTCCTGGAAACACCATATATTTT.

The chain links TRBV3-1 (or the pseudogene TRBV3-2) to TRBJ2-1, with TRBD1 as a possible D gene (7 bases). This CDR3 contains 16 residues. V dropped 1 base and J dropped 8 bases, with 18 bases sitting between them. The germline V gene encodes CDR1 LGHDT and CDR2 YNNKEL (reference sequence). For the CDR3, the DNA is TGTGCCAGCAGCCAAGGACAGGGCTGGAGGGGGGATGAGCAGTTCTTC. Protein sequence: CASSQGQGWRGDEQFF.

The chain has TRBV2 and TRBJ2-7; D is unresolved. Germline V gene lookup returns CDR1 SNHLY and CDR2 FYNNEI. This CDR3 contains 15 residues. Trimming took 4 bases from V and 0 from J, leaving 13 bases between them. The CDR3, as DNA: TGTGCCAGCAGTGGTCTGAAACTAAGCTCCTACGAGCAGTACTTC. Amino acid sequence: CASSGLKLSSYEQYF.

This sequence joins TRBV5-8 and TRBJ2-3; 7 bases are shared with TRBD1. The germline gives CDR1 SGHTS, CDR2 YDEGEE. The CDR3 length is 16 residues. The V and J ends lost 4 bases and 0 bases, in that order; junction bases with no gene match: 8. For the CDR3, the DNA is TGTGCCAGCAGCCCTACAGGGGCAACTAGCACAGATACGCAGTATTTT. Its protein product is CASSPTGATSTDTQYF.

V usage is TRBV28 and J usage is TRBJ1-1; TRBD1 matches 7 bases. Per the germline V gene, CDR1 is MDHEN and CDR2 is SYDVKM. Trimming cost V 1 base and J 7 bases; bases outside gene matches: 6. The CDR3 has 14 residues. The CDR3 loop reads CASSLSRQGGEAFF. As DNA, the CDR3 is TGTGCCAGCAGTTTATCACGACAGGGAGGTGAAGCTTTCTTT.

The DNA of the CDR3 is TGTGCCAGCAGGAGGGGACAGACAGTAGGCTACACCTTC. Its translation: CASRRGQTVGYTF. V gene TRBV6-5 combines with J gene TRBJ1-2; 7 positions agree with TRBD1. The length of the CDR3 is 13 residues. The V segment lost 6 bases and the J segment 8 bases; nucleotides outside the gene matches: 9. From germline, CDR1 is MNHEY and CDR2 SVGAGI.

This clone was counted only a few times. V usage is TRBV19 and J usage is TRBJ1-1; TRBD1 aligns across 7 bases. The CDR3 length is 15 residues. Germline lookup yields CDR1 LNHDA and CDR2 SQIVND (reference sequence). The ends lost 7 bases at V and 1 base at J; junction bases unmatched: 9. The CDR3 region is CASTPDRRGNTEAFF. The CDR3 DNA reads TGTGCCAGTACCCCGGACAGGCGGGGGAACACTGAAGCTTTCTTT.

CDR3 bases: TGCGCCAGCAGCCATATCGACAGATTCCACGAGCAGTACTTC. It specifies CASSHIDRFHEQYF. The chain is built from TRBV4-1 and TRBJ2-7, with a tentative D call TRBD1 (5 bases). The CDR3 contains 14 residues. CDR1 is MGHRA and CDR2 is YSYEKL in the germline V gene. The V end lost 3 bases, the J end lost 5 bases, and 14 bases lay between the germline ends.

V gene TRBV5-1 combines with J gene TRBJ2-3; D not certain. V dropped 2 bases and J dropped 6 bases, with 13 bases sitting between them. The CDR3 spans 14 residues. CDR1 SGHRS and CDR2 YFSETQ come from the germline V gene. This CDR3 reads CASSLGPPLDTQYF. CDR3 in DNA: TGCGCCAGCAGCTTAGGACCGCCCTTGGATACGCAGTATTTT.

The V gene is TRBV2, the J gene TRBJ2-2; D is possibly TRBD1 (7 bases). The CDR3 runs to 16 residues. The germline CDR1 and CDR2 sequences are SNHLY and FYNNEI. V lost 0 bases, J lost 4 bases, and 12 bases lay in between. The CDR3 reads CASSEASGGRTGELFF. In DNA form, the CDR3 reads TGTGCCAGCAGTGAAGCCTCAGGGGGGCGCACCGGGGAGCTGTTTTTT. The variable domain in full, with the rest retrieved from reference TRBV2 and TRBJ2-2, is EPEVTQTPSHQVTQMGQEVILRCVPISNHLYFYWYRQILGQKVEFLVSFYNNEISEKSEIFDDQFSVERPDGSNFTLKIRSTKLEDSAMYFCASSEASGGRTGELFFGEGSRLTVL.

J is TRBJ2-7 and V is TRBV4-3, with a tentative D call TRBD2 (6 bases). The CDR3 extends over 16 amino acids. Trimming pared 4 bases from V and 2 bases from J, leaving 18 bases between. Germline-derived CDR1 and CDR2 are LGHNA and YSLEER. CDR3 in amino acids: CASSLGDGLAPYEQYF. The CDR3 DNA follows: TGCGCCAGCAGCCTCGGTGACGGGCTAGCGCCCTACGAGCAGTACTTC.

The J gene is TRBJ2-7, the V gene TRBV5-1, with 9 bases that match TRBD1. Trimming removed 3 bases from V and 9 bases from J; junction bases left unmatched: 13. The CDR3 sequence is 15 residues long. Looked up from germline, CDR1 is SGHRS and CDR2 is YFSETQ. In nucleotides, the CDR3 is TGCGCCAGCAGCTCGACCGGGACAGGGAACGGGAGGCAGTACTTC. Protein product: CASSSTGTGNGRQYF.

The V gene is TRBV12-3 or TRBV12-4, the J gene TRBJ1-2, with 10 bases that match TRBD1. The CDR3 extends over 13 amino acids. V shed 6 bases, J shed 5 bases, and the junction held 3 bases outside the gene matches. This chain's CDR3 is CASSRDRGYGYTF. The CDR3 DNA reads TGTGCCAGCAGCCGGGACAGGGGTTATGGCTACACCTTC.

The chain carries TRBV9 and TRBJ2-1, with 10 bases that match TRBD2. Germline CDR1 and CDR2: SGDLS and YYNGEE. Trimming at V came to 6 bases and at J to 3 bases, leaving 3 bases not matched to a gene. The CDR3 is 14 amino acids. The CDR3 DNA is TGTGCCAGCATGGGGACTAGCGACTACAATGAGCAGTTCTTC. Its protein product is CASMGTSDYNEQFF.

This rearrangement joins TRBV6-5 to TRBJ1-2; D uncertain. Germline assignment: CDR1 MNHEY and CDR2 SVGAGI. The CDR3 is 15 residues long. Trimming took off 4 bases at V and 5 bases at J, with 17 bases between the two ends. CDR3 DNA: TGTGCCAGCAGTTTCCGGGATTTACCCCTTTATGGCTACACCTTC. Translated: CASSFRDLPLYGYTF.

V usage is TRBV7-2 and J usage is TRBJ1-1; D is uncertain. Trimming took off 2 bases at V and 4 bases at J, with 14 bases between the two ends. CDR1 is SGHTA, CDR2 FQGNSA, per germline. The CDR3 loop spans 15 amino acids. Written as DNA, the CDR3 is TGTGCCAGCAGCTTAAGGATCAGTACCTCCACTGAAGCTTTCTTT. Translating it yields CASSLRISTSTEAFF. The full variable domain, its missing parts supplied by reference TRBV7-2 and TRBJ1-1, is GAGVSQSPSNKVTEKGKDVELRCDPISGHTALYWYRQSLGQGLEFLIYFQGNSAPDKSGLPSDRFSAERTGGSVSTLTIQRTQQEDSAVYLCASSLRISTSTEAFFGQGTRLTVV.

J is TRBJ1-2 and V is TRBV28, with D tentatively TRBD1 (6 bases). CDR3 length equals 13 residues. V lost 5 bases and J 8 bases, leaving 15 bases between the germline ends. Germline loops: CDR1 MDHEN, CDR2 SYDVKM. This CDR3 reads CASSANQGLGYTF. DNA of the CDR3: TGTGCCAGCAGTGCAAATCAGGGGCTCGGCTACACCTTC.

The rearrangement links TRBV7-7 to TRBJ2-5, with a possible D match to TRBD2 (6 bases). CDR1 and CDR2 (germline): SSHAT, FNYEAQ (reference sequence). The CDR3 is 13 amino acids. V shed 3 bases and J shed 6 bases, with 11 bases lying between them. The CDR3: CASSLVGGKTQYF. The CDR3 DNA reads as TGTGCCAGCAGCTTGGTGGGGGGAAAGACCCAGTACTTC. Full variable domain (missing parts from reference TRBV7-7 and TRBJ2-5): GAGVSQSPRYKVTKRGQDVTLRCDPISSHATLYWYQQALGQGPEFLTYFNYEAQPDKSGLPSDRFSAERPEGSISTLTIQRTEQRDSAMYRCASSLVGGKTQYFGPGTRLLVL.

The chain uses TRBV5-5 and TRBJ2-7; D possibly corresponds to TRBD2 (5 bases). Trimming cost V 0 bases and J 2 bases, with 15 bases left between them. The germline V gene encodes CDR1 SGHKS and CDR2 YYEKEE (reference sequence). The CDR3 runs 16 residues. CDR3 DNA: TGTGCCAGCAGCTTGGACGAGCAGGAGGTCACCTACGAGCAGTACTTC. It codes for CASSLDEQEVTYEQYF.

This clone has only one observation. The gene calls are TRBV19 and TRBJ1-2; 7 bases agree with TRBD1. The junction had 11 bases not matched to a gene; V was cut back by 5 bases and J by 2 bases. Germline V gene lookup returns CDR1 LNHDA and CDR2 SQIVND (reference sequence). This CDR3 region has 16 residues. In nucleotides, the CDR3 is TGTGCCAGTAGTCCCCGGGGGGCAGGGGGGAACTATGGCTACACCTTC. It is translated as CASSPRGAGGNYGYTF.

This chain links TRBV5-1 with TRBJ1-1, with 7 nucleotides matching TRBD1. The germline CDR1 and CDR2 sequences are SGHRS and YFSETQ. The CDR3 loop spans 15 amino acids. Unmatched junction bases numbered 2, after V lost 0 bases and J lost 0 bases. CDR3 region: CASSLATGMNTEAFF. The CDR3 DNA follows: TGCGCCAGCAGCTTGGCGACAGGGATGAACACTGAAGCTTTCTTT.

This chain joins TRBV28 and TRBJ2-3, with D perhaps matching TRBD1 (6 bases). V lost 6 bases, J lost 6 bases, and 13 bases lay in between. This CDR3 is 13 amino acids long. CDR1 and CDR2 from the germline V gene are MDHEN and SYDVKM. The CDR3 nucleotides read TGTGCCAGCAGCTCAGGGGTTTCGGATACGCAGTATTTT. Translation gives CASSSGVSDTQYF.

On this clone: Other nucleotide sequences from this sample produce the same CDR3. The rearrangement links TRBV28 to TRBJ2-3, with a tentative D call TRBD1 (5 bases). Deletions cut 4 bases from V and 0 bases from J, with 5 bases between. This CDR3 spans 13 amino acids. Germline V gene lookup returns CDR1 MDHEN and CDR2 SYDVKM. CDR3 in DNA: TGTGCCAGCAGTTCAGGGAGCACAGATACGCAGTATTTT. Translation: CASSSGSTDTQYF.

This chain joins TRBV5-1 and TRBJ2-7, with TRBD1 matching over 8 bases. Per the germline V gene, CDR1 is SGHRS and CDR2 is YFSETQ. This CDR3 spans 14 amino acids. Trimming took 4 bases from V and 7 from J; bases not matched to a gene: 10. CDR3 region: CASSPIGQGPEQYF. The CDR3 coding sequence is TGCGCCAGCAGCCCCATCGGACAGGGCCCTGAGCAGTACTTC. Combining the CDR3 with reference TRBV5-1 and TRBJ2-7 gives the whole variable domain KAGVTQTPRYLIKTRGQQVTLSCSPISGHRSVSWYQQTPGQGLQFLFEYFSETQRNKGNFPGRFSGRQFSNSRSEMNVSTLELGDSALYLCASSPIGQGPEQYFGPGTRLTVT.

This chain uses TRBV27 with TRBJ1-1; no clear D gene. Per germline, CDR1 MNHEY and CDR2 SMNVEV (reference sequence). This CDR3 comprises 10 residues. Trimming pared 6 bases from V and 9 bases from J, leaving 8 bases between. The CDR3: CASRPLKAFF. As DNA, the CDR3 is TGTGCCAGCAGGCCACTGAAAGCTTTCTTT.

This rearrangement joins TRBV19 to TRBJ2-5, with D unresolved. The CDR3 length is 12 residues. The germline V gene has CDR1 LNHDA and CDR2 SQIVND (reference sequence). V was clipped by 7 bases and J by 1 base, with 7 bases between them. CDR3 DNA sequence: TGTGCCAGTAAGGGCGGCCAAGAGACCCAGTACTTC. Its protein product is CASKGGQETQYF.

This chain's CDR3 is CASSGSSSGTEAFF. The CDR3 nucleotides are TGTGCCAGCAGCGGGAGTAGTTCGGGCACTGAAGCTTTCTTT. The chain couples TRBV9 to TRBJ1-1; D gene uncertain. V lost 3 bases, J lost 4 bases, and 13 bases lay in between. Germline loops: CDR1 SGDLS, CDR2 YYNGEE. CDR3 length: 14 residues.

This chain joins TRBV15 and TRBJ2-3; 8 nucleotides match TRBD2. This CDR3 region has 16 residues. Germline V gene data show CDR1 as LNHNV and CDR2 as YYDKDF (reference sequence). With 4 bases clipped from V and 0 bases from J, the junction kept 6 bases outside the gene matches. The DNA for the CDR3 is TGTGCCACCAGCACGGGACTAGGGACTAGCACAGATACGCAGTATTTT. Translated: CATSTGLGTSTDTQYF.